Sequencing of this T cell receptor (beta chain) was carried out in a study of spatial heterogeneity in lung cancer (dated by TCRdb to between 2018 and 2021). Study-level background: Samples were obtained from around 72 patients with early-stage, untreated non-small cell lung cancer from the lung TRACERx cohort. Follow-up PBMC samples were sequenced whenever the samples were available, and the median time to follow-up was about 2 years after resection. Beta-chain transcripts were consistently detected in greater numbers than alpha-chain transcripts, which likely reflects a higher abundance of beta-chain transcripts. In the raw uncorrected reads, each unique combination of TCR and UMI appeared more than ten times on average. In non-small cell lung cancer, the study made a quantitative comparison of TCR alpha and beta repertoires among multiple tumor regions, matched nontumor lung and blood. Nonsynonymous mutation counts, determined by whole-exome sequencing of tumor tissue, were related to TCR repertoire features. At surgery, fewer than 250 tumor regions, around 68 matched nontumor lung samples and a few dozen PBMC samples were TCR-sequenced for both alpha and beta chains. Here is what the overall study found, with its caveats: Only roughly 15 patients were included in the comparisons of baseline and follow-up blood repertoires. Ubiquitous expanded tumor TCRs showed up in blood more often at tumor resection than at routine follow-up. Additional single-cell paired TCR alpha and beta sequencing was considered necessary to confirm, at a functional level, the hypothesis that regional TCRs recognize regional mutations.

This specimen's time point label, interpreted: blood at routine non-recurrence follow-up after resection. For TCR sequencing, whole RNA was extracted from tumor and nontumor lung tissue, or from cryopreserved PBMC samples, and no cell sorting was done. Patients were selected for TCR sequencing only if sufficient RNA was available from at least two tumor regions. For this clonotype: Its antigen specificity is not known. Base qualities are not provided; no much larger clone lies one nucleotide away.

Receptor amplification or capture employed 5' RACE. Data came from a NextSeq 500. In the TCR library protocol, a unique molecular identifier was attached to each TCR cDNA molecule so that PCR and sequencing errors could be corrected. The original methods were these. TCR identification, UMI-based error correction and CDR3 extraction were all carried out with Decombinator tools. Expanded TCRs were defined as those above a frequency of 2 per 1,000, corresponding to the top 1% of the tumor frequency distribution. Renyi diversity was calculated using the R vegan package after each repertoire was subsampled 100 times to 5,000 TCRs. To build CDR3 similarity networks, amino acid triplet string-kernel similarity was used, and CDR3s were connected when their pairwise similarity was above 0.82. The public sequencing data were trimmed at Q25 with fastp and processed into clonotypes with MiXCR by TCRdb, which kept only in-frame beta chains. Rows merge per CDR3 protein into single entries with the most common DNA and genes. TCRdb, not the original authors, processed these V and J calls. The sample table contains 110,000 or so distinct CDR3 sequences; only one count was recorded for under 14% of them. 20% to 25% of the sample is taken by the ten largest.

The source is a female donor with early-stage non-small cell lung cancer. The sequencing here drew on PBMCs, taken at follow-up.

The CDR3 amino acid sequence is: CASSLDPGGTFGEQFF. In nucleotide form, the sequence is TGTGCCAGCAGCTTAGACCCGGGAGGGACATTCGGTGAGCAGTTCTTC. The chain is encoded by TRBV7-9 joined to TRBJ2-1; 8 junctional bases match TRBD2. Sequences SEHNR (CDR1) and FQNEAQ (CDR2) are obtained from the germline V gene (reference sequence). The junction shows trimming of 1 base on V and 9 bases on J, and the gene matches do not reach 11 bases of it. Counted from cysteine to phenylalanine, this CDR3 has 16 amino acids. The only DNA kept is the CDR3, 48 bases in frame from the first base.